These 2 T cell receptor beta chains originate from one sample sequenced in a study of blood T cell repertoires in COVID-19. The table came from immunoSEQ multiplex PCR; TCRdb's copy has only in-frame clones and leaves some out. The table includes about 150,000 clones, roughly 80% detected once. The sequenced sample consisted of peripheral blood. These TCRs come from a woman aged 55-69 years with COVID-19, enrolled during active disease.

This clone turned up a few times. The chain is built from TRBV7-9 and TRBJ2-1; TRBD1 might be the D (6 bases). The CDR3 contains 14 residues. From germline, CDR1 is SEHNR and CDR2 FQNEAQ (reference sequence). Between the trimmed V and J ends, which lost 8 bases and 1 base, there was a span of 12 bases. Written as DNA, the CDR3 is TGTGCCAGCCTTGGGACATCGTCCTACAATGAGCAGTTCTTC. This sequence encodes CASLGTSSYNEQFF.

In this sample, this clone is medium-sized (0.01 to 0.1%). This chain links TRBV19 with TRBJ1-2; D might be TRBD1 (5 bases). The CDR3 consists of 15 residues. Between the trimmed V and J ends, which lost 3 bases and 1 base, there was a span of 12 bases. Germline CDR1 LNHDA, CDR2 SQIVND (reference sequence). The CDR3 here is CASSIGGGLNYGYTF. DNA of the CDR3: TGTGCCAGTAGTATTGGGGGAGGGCTTAACTATGGCTACACCTTC.